Shown below are 17 T cell receptor beta chains from a single sample sequenced in a study of T cell repertoires in cytomegalovirus infection. Which antigens these TCRs recognize remains unknown. TCRdb redid the calling of the reads with MiXCR, one entry per CDR3 protein. The profile shows about 25,000 distinct CDR3 sequences, 22% of them singletons. This sample comprised CD8+ T cells from cultured PBMCs, obtained from culture after CMV antigen stimulation. The receptors were gathered from a human donor in good health (CMV status not recorded). Some clones in this sample may be carry-over from other donors' samples.

For this clonotype: The junction and the germline gene differ at one end; a read error may be behind it. J is TRBJ2-2 and V is TRBV7-3; 9 bases agree with TRBD1. Germline loops: CDR1 SGHTA, CDR2 FQGTGA. The CDR3 length is 15 residues. The CDR3 loop reads CAGSRTGVNTGELFF. The CDR3 coding sequence is TGTGCCGGCAGCCGGACAGGGGTGAACACCGGGGAGCTGTTTTTT.

This clonotype was counted a few times. The CDR3: CASSPRPWETQYF. For the CDR3, the DNA is TGCGCCAGCAGCCCCAGACCGTGGGAGACCCAGTACTTC. This sequence joins TRBV4-1 and TRBJ2-5, with unresolved D. Between the trimmed V and J ends, which lost 4 bases and 5 bases, there was a span of 11 bases. The CDR3 has 13 residues. Germline CDR1 and CDR2: MGHRA and YSYEKL.

In nucleotides, the CDR3 is TGTGCCAGCAGTAGGCAGGCGGTCCGGGAGCTGTTTTTT. Its protein product is CASSRQAVRELFF. The chain employs TRBV2 and TRBJ2-2; D gene uncertain. The germline V gene encodes CDR1 SNHLY and CDR2 FYNNEI. V lost 5 bases to trimming and J lost 9 bases, with 13 bases between them. The CDR3 loop spans 13 amino acids.

This chain links TRBV24-1 with TRBJ2-7; D might be TRBD1 (5 bases). Germline values: CDR1 KGHDR, CDR2 SFDVKD. V lost 5 bases and J 2 bases, leaving 9 bases between the germline ends. This CDR3 is built from 13 residues. This CDR3 reads CATSGQPTYEQYF. As DNA, the CDR3 is TGTGCCACCAGTGGACAGCCCACCTACGAGCAGTACTTC.

V gene TRBV9 combines with J gene TRBJ1-2; 9 positions match TRBD1. The CDR3 is 15 amino acids. The germline gives CDR1 SGDLS, CDR2 YYNGEE. The V gene end was trimmed by 3 bases and the J gene end by 3 bases; junction bases not matched to a gene: 6. The CDR3 sequence: CASSGTGGDHYGYTF. The DNA of the CDR3 is TGTGCCAGCAGCGGAACAGGGGGCGATCACTATGGCTACACCTTC.

The chain carries TRBV20-1 and TRBJ2-3, with 10 bases matching TRBD2. The CDR3 covers 20 residues. CDR1 is DFQATT, CDR2 SNEGSKA, per germline (reference sequence). V was pared by 1 base and J by 6 bases, with 22 bases of the junction left unmatched. CDR3 DNA sequence: TGCAGTGCTAGAGGCCCCGGCCTCGATAGCGGGGGGCCGTATCTTGATACGCAGTATTTT. Its translation is CSARGPGLDSGGPYLDTQYF.

This clonotype was picked up a small number of times. The V call is TRBV27, the J call TRBJ1-3; no definite D call. The germline V gene encodes CDR1 MNHEY and CDR2 SMNVEV (reference sequence). The CDR3 runs to 15 residues. Trimming took off 6 bases at V and 0 bases at J, with 12 bases between the two ends. In DNA form, the CDR3 reads TGTGCCAGCAGCCTCTCAATCAGCTCTGGAAACACCATATATTTT. Protein: CASSLSISSGNTIYF.

This clonotype was counted only a few times. V usage is TRBV19 and J usage is TRBJ1-5; 12 bases align to TRBD1. Germline CDR1 is LNHDA and CDR2 is SQIVND (reference sequence). This CDR3 is 16 amino acids long. Losses at the gene ends were 2 bases for V and 6 bases for J; bases not matched to a gene: 5. Here the CDR3 reads CASSIPGQGASQPQHF. For the CDR3, the DNA is TGTGCCAGTAGTATACCGGGACAGGGGGCTAGTCAGCCCCAGCATTTT.

The chain employs TRBV15 and TRBJ2-1; D is uncertain. The CDR3 loop spans 14 amino acids. V lost 0 bases and J 9 bases, leaving 12 bases between the germline ends. CDR1 LNHNV and CDR2 YYDKDF come from the germline V gene (reference sequence). The CDR3 spells CATSRDGRFGEQFF. The CDR3 region has the DNA TGTGCCACCAGCAGAGATGGACGGTTCGGTGAGCAGTTCTTC.

This clonotype was observed at least ten times. V usage is TRBV7-2 and J usage is TRBJ1-3; D is unclear. CDR1 is SGHTA, CDR2 FQGNSA, per germline. CDR3 size: 13 residues. The V and J ends lost 1 base and 5 bases respectively, with 6 bases between them. In DNA form, the CDR3 reads TGTGCCAGCAGCTTAGGCAGAAGAAACACCATATATTTT. Encoded protein: CASSLGRRNTIYF.

There are a few counts of this clonotype. The rearrangement links TRBV20-1 to TRBJ2-1, with TRBD2 matching 16 bases. Germline CDR1 and CDR2: DFQATT and SNEGSKA (reference sequence). The CDR3 sequence is 17 residues long. V lost 3 bases to trimming and J lost 7 bases; unmatched junction nucleotides: 9. The CDR3: CSASWGSGLAGGNEQFF. As DNA, the CDR3 is TGCAGTGCTAGCTGGGGATCGGGACTAGCGGGGGGGAATGAGCAGTTCTTC.

This clonotype occurred a few times. The rearrangement links TRBV7-6 to TRBJ2-7; D remains ambiguous. The ends were cut back, 1 base at V and 2 bases at J, with 15 bases in the middle. Per the germline V gene, CDR1 is SGHVS and CDR2 is FNYEAQ. This CDR3 contains 16 residues. The DNA for the CDR3 is TGTGCCAGCAGCTTAGTGAATTCAGACCGAACCTACGAGCAGTACTTC. It translates to CASSLVNSDRTYEQYF.

This clonotype was seen a few times. DNA of the CDR3: TGTGCTAGTGGTTTGGGGACAGGGGGAGCCTACGAGCAGTACTTC. Translation gives CASGLGTGGAYEQYF. The chain recombines TRBV12-5 with TRBJ2-7, with 10 positions matching TRBD1. The V and J ends lost 1 base and 2 bases, in that order; junction bases with no gene match: 2. The germline V gene encodes CDR1 LGHNT and CDR2 FRNRAP. The CDR3 loop spans 15 amino acids.

The rearrangement joins TRBV5-6 to TRBJ2-2, with D tentatively TRBD2 (5 bases). This CDR3 has 18 residues. V was pared by 1 base and J by 2 bases, with 18 bases between. From germline, CDR1 is SGHDT and CDR2 YYEEEE. The DNA for the CDR3 is TGTGCCAGCAGCTTGAGAATTGATCGGACGGGAAACACCGGGGAGCTGTTTTTT. Amino acid sequence: CASSLRIDRTGNTGELFF.

This clonotype was detected many times. The CDR3 reads CASSIGGDYGYTF. The CDR3 coding sequence is TGTGCCAGCAGTATCGGGGGAGACTATGGCTACACCTTC. This chain uses TRBV25-1 with TRBJ1-2, with D perhaps TRBD1 (5 bases). The CDR3 is made up of 13 amino acids. From germline, CDR1 is MGHDK and CDR2 SYGVNS. V was clipped by 5 bases and J by 3 bases, with 10 bases between them.

The chain links TRBV5-1 to TRBJ1-6; unclear D gene. Germline V gives CDR1 SGHRS, CDR2 YFSETQ. CDR3 length equals 13 residues. V lost 0 bases to trimming and J lost 8 bases, with 6 bases between them. The DNA of the CDR3 is TGCGCCAGCAGCTTGGTGGTAGATTCACCCCTCCACTTT. It translates to CASSLVVDSPLHF.

This clonotype was detected many times. The chain combines TRBV7-8 with TRBJ1-1; weak D call: TRBD1 (5 bases). The germline gives CDR1 SGHVS, CDR2 FQNEAQ. Trimming stripped 4 bases from V and 4 bases from J, with 13 bases between. The CDR3 covers 14 residues. The CDR3 here is CASSSLRDRTEAFF. CDR3 bases: TGTGCCAGCAGCTCCCTCCGGGACCGCACTGAAGCTTTCTTT. The variable domain in full, with the rest retrieved from reference TRBV7-8 and TRBJ1-1, is GAGVSQSPRYKVAKRGQDVALRCDPISGHVSLFWYQQALGQGPEFLTYFQNEAQLDKSGLPSDRFFAERPEGSVSTLKIQRTQQEDSAVYLCASSSLRDRTEAFFGQGTRLTVV.